The T cell receptor beta chain under discussion was sequenced for a study of shared clonotypes between healthy human individuals (dated by TCRdb to 2020 to 2021). The study in broad terms: The cohort included three men and a couple of women between 18 and 49 years of age. For each donor, three plates each were used for CD4 naive and CD4 memory, two plates were used for CD8 naive, and one plate was used for CD8 memory. To estimate repertoire size and how much clonotype sharing occurs between individuals, the study deeply sequenced the blood TCR repertoires of about five healthy adults. To increase sequencing depth and limit assay-specific biases, different laboratories used diverse techniques to prepare libraries and sequence TCR repertoires. Leukapheresis yielded between about 0.85 and 9 billion PBMCs per donor. Paper-wide results and their limitations: Pairwise subsampling led to the expectation that sequencing depth would affect the degree of clonotype sharing among donors. Rarefaction of sorted-subset datasets indicated incomplete sequencing despite the large sequencing depth. Only blood was sampled, and tissue TCR repertoires likely differ from those in blood. Compared with non-shared clonotypes, the clonotypes found in all four sorted-subset donors had higher generation probabilities. Sharing across four donors was observed for roughly 5% of naive CD4, about 3.2% of naive CD8, over 2% of memory CD4, and roughly 0.43% of memory CD8 clonotypes. Because the study included a small number of donors, the genetic and exposure-history diversity represented was limited. Naive subsets generally had larger estimated clonotype richness than memory subsets did.

CD8 naive samples were CD45RO-negative cells positively selected for CCR7, giving a CD45RA+CCR7+ population that excluded TemRA cells. Healthy HIV-negative adults with no recently reported acute infections or vaccinations were included as donors. All donors were Caucasian adults living in Nashville, Tennessee, USA. Blood was collected by leukapheresis, and PBMCs were isolated by Ficoll-Histopaque density gradient centrifugation and then cryopreserved in liquid nitrogen vapor phase. Purity and quantity of every magnetically sorted T cell population were checked by analytical flow cytometry. Genomic DNA was isolated from each sorted fraction and quantified by UV absorbance on a Nanodrop 2000c. V is cut by 4 bases and J by 7 bases, and the space between the germline ends is 14 bases. From its cysteine to its phenylalanine, the CDR3 spans 13 amino acids. Here the CDR3 DNA is all that survives: 39 bases in frame from base 1. The germline V gene gives CDR1 as SQVTM and CDR2 as ANQGSEA.

With regard to this clone: Its cognate antigen has yet to be identified. The sample holds no much larger clone one base away, and base qualities are not on file.

Using the deep immunoSEQ assay, multiplex PCR amplified TCR CDR3 regions from genomic DNA. For each cell subset, the extracted genomic DNA was distributed evenly across all wells of several immunoSEQ 96-well plates, and each plate served as one replicate. For sorted subsets, each replicate PCR was loaded with approximately 200 ng genomic DNA, equivalent to approximately 33,000 T cell genomes. The purified libraries were quantified using a Qubit 3.0 fluorometer, sized with a Bioanalyzer 2100, and then quantified again using the KAPA Library Quantification kit. Every immunoSEQ 96-well plate was sequenced on a separate single-read 150-cycle Illumina NextSeq 550 flow cell. In the paper's pipeline: The immunoSEQ output contained only junctional sequences without quality scores, so filtering could not match that applied to full-length reads. To assign V/J genes and CDR3, sequences were annotated against IMGT germline references using PyIR, a Python wrapper for IgBLAST v1.9. Any read was removed if the V/J assignment was weak (E-value above 1e-6), the CDR3 was missing, or the read contained stop codons, out-of-frame junctions, or ambiguous translated residues. V3J clonotypes were defined as sequences sharing the same inferred V gene, J gene, and CDR3 amino acid sequence. Percentage overlap between repertoires was calculated by dividing the number of shared unique clonotypes by the size of the smaller repertoire. RTK rarefaction, the Chao1 estimator, and Recon v2.1 estimates of unobserved clonotypes were used to assess repertoire richness. Generation probabilities for all TCRbeta clonotypes obtained by the gDNA method from a handful of donors were computed using OLGA. TCRdb stores this immuneACCESS table with in-frame sequences only. Part of the clones is absent; in the studies checked, under half of the shortfall reflects unresolved V genes, and no reason is known for the rest. V and J calls and clone size come straight from that table; D and trimming were deduced from the DNA. The sample profile shows about 2.1 million clones; 85% to 95% of them were found once. The top ten hold roughly 1.7% of the sample.

The clonotype was recovered from a man younger than 35 in good health. Some clones in this sample may be carry-over from other donors' samples. Recombination linked TRBV29-1 to TRBJ2-1; the D match is possibly TRBD1 or TRBD2, with 6 bases aligned in each. Sample: naive CD8+ T cells from PBMCs. Taken with the paper, the label for cell subset or site translates to: CD45RA+CCR7+. Here the CDR3 is given as CSVGGGLRNEQFF. The bases read TGCAGCGTTGGTGGGGGGCTAAGAAATGAGCAGTTCTTC.